These 5 T cell receptor beta chains were all obtained from the same sample, sequenced in a study of cytomegalovirus exposure and HLA in healthy donors. PCR was performed using 60 Vbeta and 13 Jbeta primers. This table comes from immunoSEQ multiplex PCR, and its TCRdb copy is limited to in-frame clones, with some not included. There are fewer than 250,000 clones in the sample; about 80% occur only once, and 1.5% to 2% lies in the top ten. The sequencing sample was made of PBMCs. These receptors came from a male donor in good health and CMV-seronegative.

This clone has just a few counts. J is TRBJ2-7 and V is TRBV29-1, with D unclear. Trimming cost V 1 base and J 2 bases, with 9 bases left between them. Germline loops: CDR1 SQVTM, CDR2 ANQGSEA. The CDR3 contains 13 residues. CDR3 residues: CSVEGTQTYEQYF. The CDR3 coding sequence is TGCAGCGTTGAAGGTACGCAGACCTACGAGCAGTACTTC.

On this clone: Its ends do not fully match the called genes, so a read error is possible. V gene TRBV4-3 combines with J gene TRBJ1-2, with a weak D call TRBD1 (6 bases). Germline V gene lookup returns CDR1 LGHNA and CDR2 YSLEER. CDR3 length: 15 residues. CDR3 nucleotide sequence: TGCGCCAGCAGCCAAGATCACGGACAGTACTATGGCTGCACCTTC. As protein: CASSQDHGQYYGCTF.

This clone was seen more than once but under ten times. This chain connects TRBV12-5 to TRBJ2-1; 12 nucleotides align to TRBD2. CDR1 and CDR2 (germline): LGHNT, FRNRAP. The V segment lost 5 bases and the J segment 10 bases; nucleotides outside the gene matches: 9. The CDR3 runs to 15 residues. This CDR3 is CASGQGLAGFGEQFF. CDR3 DNA sequence: TGTGCTAGTGGTCAGGGACTAGCGGGCTTCGGGGAGCAGTTCTTC.

The V and J genes are TRBV6-1 and TRBJ2-7; 11 nucleotides agree with TRBD2. In germline, CDR1 is MNHNS, CDR2 SASEGT. With 5 bases clipped from V and 3 bases from J, the junction kept 3 bases outside the gene matches. The CDR3 sequence is 14 residues long. The DNA of the CDR3 is TGTGCCAGCAGTTCCCTAGCGGGGGGCTACGAGCAGTACTTC. Its protein product is CASSSLAGGYEQYF.

The chain joins TRBV7-2 to TRBJ1-1; TRBD1 matches at 7 bases. V dropped 5 bases and J dropped 4; count of bases not matched to a gene: 10. From germline, CDR1 is SGHTA and CDR2 FQGNSA. The CDR3 has 15 amino acids. CDR3 DNA sequence: TGTGCCAGCAGCCCCGGCGGCAGGGGGGCCACTGAAGCTTTCTTT. Its protein is CASSPGGRGATEAFF. Together with reference TRBV7-2 and TRBJ1-1, the CDR3 gives the full variable domain: GAGVSQSPSNKVTEKGKDVELRCDPISGHTALYWYRQSLGQGLEFLIYFQGNSAPDKSGLPSDRFSAERTGGSVSTLTIQRTQQEDSAVYLCASSPGGRGATEAFFGQGTRLTVV.